The rows below give T cell receptor beta chains drawn from one sample of a study of blood T cell repertoires in COVID-19. Profiling relied on immunoSEQ multiplex PCR, and the TCRdb table lists in-frame clones only, not all of them. The table lists a few hundred thousand clones, 85% of them singletons. The specimen sequenced was PBMCs or T cells enriched from blood (not recorded which). Receptors originate from a man aged 35-49 years who had recovered from COVID-19. Both conserved end residues are part of each CDR3. Fields, in order: CDR3 length, clone size, J gene, V gene, D gene, CDR3 protein, CDR3 DNA. D genes are given only for firm matches. Rows may omit the clone size; those that give it use once, few, many or a size class.

>15|once|TRBJ1-2|TRBV21-1|.
CASRQTGEVCHGYTF
TGTGCCAGCCGCCAAACAGGGGAAGTTTGCCATGGCTACACCTTC
>12|.|TRBJ2-3|TRBV6-6|.
CASGRTRDTQYF
TGTGCCAGCGGGAGGACTCGCGATACGCAGTATTTT
>16|.|TRBJ1-5|TRBV30|TRBD1
CAWSVQGAYSNQPQHF
TGTGCCTGGAGTGTACAGGGGGCTTATAGCAATCAGCCCCAGCATTTT
>18|.|TRBJ2-7|TRBV9|TRBD2
CASSSEGLAGGPTHEQYF
TGTGCCAGCAGCTCCGAAGGACTAGCGGGAGGGCCAACCCACGAGCAGTACTTC
>13|.|TRBJ2-3|TRBV18|.
CASQQGMEDTQYF
TGTGCCAGCCAGCAGGGGATGGAGGATACGCAGTATTTT
>16|.|TRBJ2-7|TRBV5-1|TRBD1
CASRTGTEIPSDEQYF
TGCGCCAGCAGGACCGGGACAGAGATTCCTAGTGACGAGCAGTACTTC
>14|few|TRBJ1-2|TRBV25-1|.
CASSEWRFFYGYTF
TGTGCCAGCAGTGAATGGAGATTTTTCTATGGCTACACCTTC
>17|.|TRBJ2-7|TRBV10-3|TRBD2
CAISESTGAGGLLEQYF
TGTGCCATCAGTGAGTCGACTGGGGCGGGAGGGCTCCTCGAGCAGTACTTC
>13|.|TRBJ1-3|TRBV5-4|.
CASSVLERNTIYF
TGTGCCAGCAGCGTTCTAGAGAGAAACACCATATATTTT
>15|.|TRBJ2-3|TRBV9|.
CASSVASALGDTQYF
TGTGCCAGCAGCGTAGCTTCTGCCCTAGGAGATACGCAGTATTTT
>15|.|TRBJ2-7|TRBV7-9|TRBD2
CASSQIAGGHYEQYF
TGTGCCAGCAGCCAAATAGCGGGAGGACACTACGAGCAGTACTTC
>19|.|TRBJ1-1|TRBV7-3|TRBD1
CASSLLPRDRSPLNTEAFF
TGTGCCAGCAGCCTATTACCCCGGGACAGATCCCCTTTGAACACTGAAGCTTTCTTT
>16|.|TRBJ1-1|TRBV12-5|.
CASGLVPGVGYTEAFF
TGTGCTAGTGGTTTGGTACCAGGGGTCGGGTACACTGAAGCTTTCTTT
>15|few|TRBJ1-1|TRBV10-3|.
CAISGGSQGPTEAFF
TGTGCCATCAGTGGGGGGTCCCAGGGGCCGACTGAAGCTTTCTTT
>16|.|TRBJ2-7|TRBV4-1|TRBD2
CASSQGSLAGEIEQYF
TGCGCCAGCAGCCAAGGCAGTCTAGCGGGAGAAATCGAGCAGTACTTC
>17|.|TRBJ2-1|TRBV7-9|TRBD2
CASSLATSGGYYNEQFF
TGTGCCAGCAGCTTAGCGACTAGCGGGGGATACTACAATGAGCAGTTCTTC
>14|.|TRBJ2-5|TRBV5-1|.
CASSSLTSLETQYF
TGCGCCAGCAGCTCCTTAACTAGTCTAGAGACCCAGTACTTC
>14|.|TRBJ1-5|TRBV2|.
CASSDRGRIQPQHF
TGTGCCAGCAGTGACAGGGGCCGAATTCAGCCCCAGCATTTT
>14|.|TRBJ2-1|TRBV3-1/TRBV3-2|.
CASSYLTGNNEQFF
TGTGCCAGCAGCTACTTGACAGGCAACAATGAGCAGTTCTTC
>17|.|TRBJ2-7|TRBV28|TRBD2
CASSFYSSASGTYEQYF
TGTGCCAGCAGTTTTTACTCTTCGGCTAGCGGGACTTACGAGCAGTACTTC
>11|.|TRBJ1-6|TRBV28|TRBD1
CAAGQGSPLHF
TGTGCCGCCGGACAGGGGTCACCCCTCCACTTT
>16|once|TRBJ2-1|TRBV7-2|.
CASSLLRVGGVHEQFF
TGTGCCAGCAGCTTATTAAGGGTAGGGGGGGTTCATGAGCAGTTCTTC
>16|.|TRBJ2-3|TRBV4-1|TRBD2
CASSHAASGRLNTQYF
TGCGCCAGCAGCCATGCCGCTAGCGGGAGGTTGAATACGCAGTATTTT
>16|.|TRBJ2-1|TRBV7-6|.
CASSLRPTGAYNEQFF
TGTGCCAGCAGCTTACGCCCGACAGGCGCCTACAATGAGCAGTTCTTC
>14|.|TRBJ1-2|TRBV3-1/TRBV3-2|.
CASSQVGQSNGYTF
TGTGCCAGCAGCCAAGTGGGGCAGTCCAATGGCTACACCTTC
>15|.|TRBJ2-1|TRBV19|.
CASSMGLLSYNEQFF
TGTGCCAGTAGTATGGGACTGCTCTCCTACAATGAGCAGTTCTTC
>12|.|TRBJ1-5|TRBV12-3/TRBV12-4|.
CASTRDGQPQHF
TGTGCCAGCACCCGGGATGGTCAGCCCCAGCATTTT
>16|.|TRBJ2-1|TRBV7-2|TRBD1
CASSETGTGGFNEQFF
TGTGCCAGCAGCGAGACCGGGACAGGGGGCTTCAATGAGCAGTTCTTC
>17|.|TRBJ2-2|TRBV9|TRBD2
CASSVGLAGARTGELFF
TGTGCCAGCAGCGTTGGACTAGCGGGAGCGAGGACCGGGGAGCTGTTTTTT
>14|once|TRBJ2-7|TRBV19|TRBD1
CASSMTGGFYEQYF
TGTGCCAGTAGTATGACAGGGGGCTTCTACGAGCAGTACTTC
>19|.|TRBJ1-5|TRBV10-2|TRBD1
CASSETRFGQGVIRQPQHF
TGCGCCAGCAGTGAAACGAGATTTGGACAGGGGGTAATTAGGCAGCCCCAGCATTTT